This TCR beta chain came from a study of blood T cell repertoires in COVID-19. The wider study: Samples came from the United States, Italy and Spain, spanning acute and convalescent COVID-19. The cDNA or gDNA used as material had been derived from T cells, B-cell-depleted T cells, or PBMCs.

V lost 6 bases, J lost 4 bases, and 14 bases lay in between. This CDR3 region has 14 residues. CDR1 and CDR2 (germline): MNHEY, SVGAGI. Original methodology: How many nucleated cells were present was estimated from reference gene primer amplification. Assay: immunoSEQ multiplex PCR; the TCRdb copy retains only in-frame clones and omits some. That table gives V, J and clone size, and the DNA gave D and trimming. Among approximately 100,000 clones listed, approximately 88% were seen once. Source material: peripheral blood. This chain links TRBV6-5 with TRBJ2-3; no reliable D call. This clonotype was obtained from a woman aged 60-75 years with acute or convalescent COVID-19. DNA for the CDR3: TGTGCCAGCAGCCTTAACAGTGGCGCAGATACGCAGTATTTT. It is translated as CASSLNSGADTQYF.